One sample yielded the 26 T cell receptor beta chains listed below, sequenced in a study of T-cell memory formation after mild COVID-19. TCRdb ran MiXCR on the 5' RACE reads and lists one entry per CDR3 protein. The sample contains fewer than 650,000 distinct CDR3 sequences, roughly a fifth of which appear only once. The sequenced sample was PBMCs or a T cell subset sorted from them (not recorded which). All receptors derive from an adult woman who had mild COVID-19 (a few samples of this study predate the infection). Cell type and time point are not known.

The V call is TRBV6-1, the J call TRBJ1-1; D remains unclear. Germline V gene sequence: CDR1 MNHNS, CDR2 SASEGT. The V end was cut by 8 bases, the J end by 6 bases, with 7 bases between. This CDR3 is built from 10 residues. The CDR3: CASANPEAFF. The CDR3 DNA sequence: TGTGCCAGCGCGAATCCTGAAGCTTTCTTT.

J is TRBJ2-2 and V is TRBV5-1; D is unclear. CDR1 is SGHRS, CDR2 YFSETQ, per germline. The CDR3 is 14 residues long. The V and J ends lost 4 bases and 4 bases respectively, with 11 bases between them. The CDR3: CASSVPGGTGELFF. The CDR3 DNA sequence: TGCGCCAGCAGCGTCCCGGGCGGCACCGGGGAGCTGTTTTTT.

This clonotype appeared many times. At one boundary the junction diverges from the germline segment, which might be a read error. The rearrangement joins TRBV7-6 to TRBJ2-7; D ambiguous. This CDR3 contains 13 residues. Looked up from germline, CDR1 is SGHVS and CDR2 is FNYEAQ. The CDR3 coding sequence is TGTGCCAGCAGCTCGATGCCGGACGCCCTCTTGGACTTC. It yields the protein CASSSMPDALLDF.

The chain combines TRBV7-3 with TRBJ2-1; D might be TRBD2 (6 bases). The CDR3 is 13 amino acids. The germline V gene encodes CDR1 SGHTA and CDR2 FQGTGA. Trimming cost V 4 bases and J 7 bases, with 11 bases left between them. The CDR3 protein is CASSSFGGNEQFF. In DNA, the CDR3 is TGTGCCAGCAGCTCGTTTGGGGGGAATGAGCAGTTCTTC.

The CDR3 spells CASSRDTHYEQYF. For the CDR3, the DNA is TGTGCCAGCTCACGGGACACCCACTACGAGCAGTACTTC. V and J are TRBV18 and TRBJ2-7, with D maybe TRBD1 (6 bases). V lost 4 bases, J lost 3 bases, and 10 bases lay in between. The CDR3 is made up of 13 amino acids. Per germline, CDR1 KGHSH and CDR2 LQKENI.

V is TRBV4-2 and J is TRBJ1-2; 8 bases match TRBD1. This CDR3 has 14 amino acids. The junction had 1 base not matched to a gene; V was cut back by 1 base and J by 3 bases. Germline V lookup: CDR1 LGHNA, CDR2 YNFKEQ. The chain's CDR3 is CASSQGDRHYGYTF. CDR3 nucleotides: TGTGCCAGCAGCCAAGGGGACAGGCACTATGGCTACACCTTC.

The gene calls are TRBV30 and TRBJ2-3; maybe TRBD2 (5 bases). Trimming removed 2 bases from V and 0 bases from J, with 9 bases in between. Looked up from germline, CDR1 is GTSNPN and CDR2 is SVGIG (reference sequence). The CDR3 length is 14 residues. The CDR3 is CAWSSSGSTDTQYF. CDR3 nucleotide sequence: TGTGCCTGGAGTTCTTCGGGAAGCACAGATACGCAGTATTTT. Filled out from reference TRBV30 and TRBJ2-3, the complete variable domain reads SQTIHQWPATLVQPVGSPLSLECTVEGTSNPNLYWYRQAAGRGLQLLFYSVGIGQISSEVPQNLSASRPQDRQFILSSKKLLLSDSGFYLCAWSSSGSTDTQYFGPGTRLTVL.

The CDR3 region is CASSFGRYSNQPQHF. The CDR3 DNA sequence: TGTGCCAGCAGCTTTGGACGGTATAGCAATCAGCCCCAGCATTTT. The chain recombines TRBV12-3 or TRBV12-4 with TRBJ1-5; the D is unclear. Trimming took off 6 bases at V and 0 bases at J, with 12 bases between the two ends. The CDR3 runs 15 residues.

This chain connects TRBV20-1 to TRBJ2-7; D might be TRBD1 (5 bases). CDR1 is DFQATT and CDR2 is SNEGSKA in the germline V gene (reference sequence). V lost 6 bases and J lost 2, with 20 bases in between. The CDR3 sequence is 15 residues long. The CDR3 nucleotides are TGCAGTGCCCCAGGGCCGCGCGGCAACCCCTACGAGCAGTACTTC. Translating it yields CSAPGPRGNPYEQYF.

As DNA, the CDR3 is TGTGCCAGCAGCTTAGAGACTTCACCCCTCCACTTT. It specifies CASSLETSPLHF. The V and J genes are TRBV7-9 and TRBJ1-6; no clear D gene. This CDR3 spans 12 amino acids. The germline V gene encodes CDR1 SEHNR and CDR2 FQNEAQ (reference sequence). The V end was cut by 1 base, the J end by 9 bases, with 4 bases between.

J is TRBJ2-5 and V is TRBV20-1; maybe TRBD1 (6 bases). Germline CDR1 is DFQATT and CDR2 is SNEGSKA (reference sequence). Trimming cost V 3 bases and J 4 bases, with 9 bases left between them. There are 12 residues in the CDR3. Here the CDR3 reads CSARGAGETQYF. The CDR3 DNA reads TGCAGTGCTAGGGGGGCGGGAGAGACCCAGTACTTC.

This clonotype appeared a few times. For the CDR3, the DNA is TGCAGCGTTGAAGGAGCTACAAGAGGGACCCAGTACTTC. Its translation is CSVEGATRGTQYF. This chain joins TRBV29-1 and TRBJ2-5; D remains ambiguous. Germline V gives CDR1 SQVTM, CDR2 ANQGSEA. Trimming took off 1 base at V and 7 bases at J, with 13 bases between the two ends. The length of the CDR3 is 13 residues.

This clonotype was seen only a few times. The chain uses TRBV5-1 and TRBJ2-5; 7 bases map to TRBD1. Germline loops: CDR1 SGHRS, CDR2 YFSETQ. With 6 bases clipped from V and 4 bases from J, the junction kept 6 bases outside the gene matches. The CDR3 length is 13 residues. CDR3 sequence: CASNEGAGETQYF. DNA of the CDR3: TGCGCCAGCAACGAGGGGGCCGGAGAGACCCAGTACTTC. Full variable domain (outside the CDR3, taken from reference TRBV5-1 and TRBJ2-5): KAGVTQTPRYLIKTRGQQVTLSCSPISGHRSVSWYQQTPGQGLQFLFEYFSETQRNKGNFPGRFSGRQFSNSRSEMNVSTLELGDSALYLCASNEGAGETQYFGPGTRLLVL.

The chain couples TRBV27 to TRBJ2-1; D unclear. The CDR3 extends over 13 amino acids. Germline loops: CDR1 MNHEY, CDR2 SMNVEV (reference sequence). V dropped 6 bases and J dropped 3 bases, with 9 bases sitting between them. The CDR3 protein is CASSGNNYNEQFF. The CDR3 nucleotides are TGTGCCAGCAGCGGCAACAACTACAATGAGCAGTTCTTC.

The chain combines TRBV29-1 with TRBJ1-1; D possibly corresponds to TRBD1 (5 bases). The CDR3 consists of 12 residues. Germline loops: CDR1 SQVTM, CDR2 ANQGSEA. CDR3 region: CSSTGAGTEAFF. As DNA, the CDR3 is TGCAGTAGTACCGGGGCCGGCACTGAAGCTTTCTTT.

This rearrangement joins TRBV25-1 to TRBJ2-1; D may be TRBD1 (6 bases). V was trimmed by 8 bases and J by 4 bases, leaving 15 bases between them. Germline CDR1 is MGHDK and CDR2 is SYGVNS. The CDR3 contains 14 residues. CDR3 residues: CASGTRGGYNEQFF. In DNA, the CDR3 is TGTGCCAGCGGAACCAGAGGGGGATACAATGAGCAGTTCTTC.

This clonotype was seen more than once but under ten times. The rearrangement joins TRBV11-2 to TRBJ2-7, with 11 positions matching TRBD2. V was clipped by 7 bases and J by 3 bases; unmatched bases: 17. The V gene's germline CDR1 is SGHAT and CDR2 FQNNGV. The CDR3 contains 18 residues. CDR3 residues: CASTSGLAVLTGRYEQYF. The DNA of the CDR3 is TGTGCCAGCACTTCGGGACTAGCGGTTCTTACGGGGCGCTACGAGCAGTACTTC.

The chain uses TRBV5-5 and TRBJ1-2; 8 bases are shared with TRBD1. The CDR3 is made up of 15 amino acids. Unmatched junction bases numbered 10, after V lost 5 bases and J lost 4 bases. Germline V gene data show CDR1 as SGHKS and CDR2 as YYEKEE (reference sequence). The CDR3 reads CASRLPQGGTYGYTF. Written as DNA, the CDR3 is TGTGCCAGCAGACTGCCACAGGGGGGAACCTATGGCTACACCTTC.

The chain links TRBV12-3 or TRBV12-4 to TRBJ2-6, with D perhaps matching TRBD1 (6 bases). The V end lost 5 bases, the J end lost 1 base, and 15 bases lay between the germline ends. CDR3 length: 17 amino acids. The CDR3 loop reads CASSRPGQSSGANVLTF. The CDR3, as DNA: TGTGCCAGCAGTCGACCGGGACAAAGTTCTGGGGCCAACGTCCTGACTTTC.

There are a few counts of this clonotype. The chain links TRBV30 to TRBJ1-5; the match to TRBD1 covers 10 bases. The ends lost 2 bases at V and 3 bases at J; junction bases unmatched: 13. The CDR3 length is 18 residues. Germline lookup yields CDR1 GTSNPN and CDR2 SVGIG (reference sequence). The CDR3 loop is CAWSPLFSGQGTNQPQHF. Here the CDR3 DNA reads TGTGCCTGGAGTCCCCTATTCTCGGGACAGGGGACCAATCAGCCCCAGCATTTT. The whole variable domain, filled in from reference TRBV30 and TRBJ1-5, reads SQTIHQWPATLVQPVGSPLSLECTVEGTSNPNLYWYRQAAGRGLQLLFYSVGIGQISSEVPQNLSASRPQDRQFILSSKKLLLSDSGFYLCAWSPLFSGQGTNQPQHFGDGTRLSIL.

In this sample, this clonotype turned up a few times. The V and J genes are TRBV7-3 and TRBJ1-1, with 7 bases lining up with TRBD1. V lost 3 bases and J lost 1; bases outside the gene matches: 2. The CDR3 contains 14 residues. The germline V gene has CDR1 SGHTA and CDR2 FQGTGA. This CDR3 is CASSFDRENTEAFF. CDR3 DNA sequence: TGTGCCAGCAGCTTCGACAGGGAGAACACTGAAGCTTTCTTT.

The rearrangement joins TRBV30 to TRBJ2-1, with unresolved D. V gave up 0 bases and J gave up 5 bases, with 8 bases separating them. The germline V gene encodes CDR1 GTSNPN and CDR2 SVGIG (reference sequence). The CDR3 covers 13 residues. The chain's CDR3 is CAWSVALHNEQFF. CDR3 DNA: TGTGCCTGGAGTGTCGCCTTACACAATGAGCAGTTCTTC.

This clonotype was seen a handful of times. V is TRBV6-2 or TRBV6-3 and J is TRBJ2-7; no firm D call. The CDR3 is 12 residues long. The germline V gene encodes CDR1 MNHEY and CDR2 SVGEGT. V was cut by 6 bases and J by 0 bases, with 6 bases left in between. CDR3 protein: CASSYTSYEQYF. The CDR3 DNA reads as TGTGCCAGCAGCTATACCTCCTACGAGCAGTACTTC.

This chain connects TRBV11-3 to TRBJ2-1; D is perhaps TRBD2 (6 bases). This CDR3 has 17 residues. Looked up from germline, CDR1 is SGHNT and CDR2 is YENEEA. V gave up 8 bases and J gave up 0 bases, with 20 bases separating them. The CDR3 loop is CASVECRELRSYNEQFF. The CDR3 DNA reads as TGTGCCAGCGTCGAGTGTCGGGAGCTCCGCTCCTACAATGAGCAGTTCTTC. Full variable domain (rest looked up from reference TRBV11-3 and TRBJ2-1): EAGVVQSPRYKIIEKKQPVAFWCNPISGHNTLYWYLQNLGQGPELLIRYENEEAVDDSQLPKDRFSAERLKGVDSTLKIQPAELGDSAVYLCASVECRELRSYNEQFFGPGTRLTVL.

The chain links TRBV28 to TRBJ2-2; 7 positions match TRBD2. V lost 1 base to trimming and J lost 1 base; unmatched junction nucleotides: 3. The germline CDR1 and CDR2 sequences are MDHEN and SYDVKM. The CDR3 consists of 16 residues. CDR3 in amino acids: CASSLFASGNTGELFF. The CDR3 nucleotides are TGTGCCAGCAGTTTATTTGCTAGCGGGAACACCGGGGAGCTGTTTTTT.

This clonotype was seen a single time. The genes are TRBV13 and TRBJ2-7, with TRBD1 as a possible D gene (6 bases). CDR3 size: 16 residues. Germline loops: CDR1 PRHDT, CDR2 FYEKMQ (reference sequence). The V gene lost 1 base and the J gene lost 3 bases, with 16 bases spanning the gap. The CDR3 bases are TGTGCCAGCAGCTTAGAGAGGGGAAGGGGGTTCTACGAGCAGTACTTC. Amino acid sequence: CASSLERGRGFYEQYF.